This TCR beta chain originates from a study of blood T cell repertoires in COVID-19. Study background: Whether acute or convalescent, the COVID-19 samples came from the United States, Italy and Spain. Nucleic acid was either cDNA or gDNA, and it came from T cells, B-cell-depleted T cells, or PBMCs.

The length of the CDR3 is 14 residues. The germline V gene has CDR1 WNHNN and CDR2 SYGVQD (reference sequence). Trimming took off 9 bases at V and 1 base at J, with 15 bases between the two ends. Authors' analysis steps: Quantification of nucleated cells was approximated via reference gene primer amplification. The table came from immunoSEQ multiplex PCR; TCRdb's copy has only in-frame clones and leaves some out. V, J and clone size were drawn from that table, and D and trimming were deduced from the DNA. The profile shows around 250,000 clones, around 90% of them singletons. The receptor comes from a woman aged 45-60 years who had recovered from COVID-19. The rearrangement uses TRBV10-1 and TRBJ2-5; D is ambiguous. Sequencing input: PBMCs or T cells enriched from blood (not recorded which). The CDR3 protein is CARNFARSQETQYF. The CDR3 DNA reads as TGCGCCAGAAACTTCGCGAGGTCCCAAGAGACCCAGTACTTC.